A selection of T cell receptor beta chains follows, all from one sample in a study of blood T cell repertoires in COVID-19. Repertoires were generated with immunoSEQ multiplex PCR, while TCRdb's copy carries only in-frame clones and drops some. This sample has approximately 110,000 clones, with 75% to 90% found just once. What was sequenced was peripheral blood. The receptors originated from a woman of 80 years or more with acute or convalescent COVID-19. Both conserved end residues are part of each CDR3. A D gene is named only where the DNA matches it firmly.

D gene	J gene	V gene	CDR3 DNA	CDR3 protein
NA	TRBJ2-2	TRBV11-2	TGTGCCAGCAGCTTAGCGGGACACGACACCGGGGAGCTGTTTTTT	CASSLAGHDTGELFF
TRBD2	TRBJ2-5	TRBV9	TGTGCCAGCAGCGTAGGCGGGGGGGAGACCCAGTACTTC	CASSVGGGETQYF
TRBD1	TRBJ2-7	TRBV5-1	TGCGCCAGCAGCTTGGATGGGACAGGGGTCTCCTACGAGCAGTACTTC	CASSLDGTGVSYEQYF
NA	TRBJ1-4	TRBV6-5	TGTGCCAGCAGTTACGGAGCCCGGGAAAAACTGTTTTTT	CASSYGAREKLFF
NA	TRBJ2-3	TRBV30	TGTGCCTGGATCCCCAAGGGCGGGGTCTTGGATACGCAGTATTTT	CAWIPKGGVLDTQYF
TRBD1	TRBJ1-2	TRBV30	TGTGCCTGGAGTCCCGGACAGGGGAACTATGGCTACACCTTC	CAWSPGQGNYGYTF
TRBD2	TRBJ2-3	TRBV11-2	TGTGCCAGCAGCTTAGCCCCCCTCAGCGGGGGCACAGATACGCAGTATTTT	CASSLAPLSGGTDTQYF
NA	TRBJ1-5	TRBV18	TGTGCCAGCTCAATGGGACAAGCCGTCCAGGGTCAGCCCCAGCATTTT	CASSMGQAVQGQPQHF
TRBD2	TRBJ2-1	TRBV18	TGTGCCAGCTCACCTGGGACTAGCTTTGAGCAGTTCTTC	CASSPGTSFEQFF
TRBD2	TRBJ2-3	TRBV5-1	TGCGCCAGCAGCTCCGCCCTGACTCTAGCGGGGAGCACAGATACGCAGTATTTT	CASSSALTLAGSTDTQYF
TRBD1	TRBJ1-2	TRBV18	TGTGCCAGCTCACCCCAGACAGGGGATGGCTACACCTTC	CASSPQTGDGYTF
TRBD2	TRBJ2-5	TRBV11-2	TGTGCCAGCAGTTTTAGCGGGGGGGCCAGAGAGACCCAGTACTTC	CASSFSGGARETQYF
NA	TRBJ1-6	TRBV15	TGTGCCACCAGCAGAGGTCAGGGGATGAATTCACCCCTCCACTTT	CATSRGQGMNSPLHF
TRBD2	TRBJ2-1	TRBV27	TGTGCCAGCAGTTTGTTTCAGCGGGGGGGCTTTGAGCAGTTCTTC	CASSLFQRGGFEQFF
NA	TRBJ2-1	TRBV7-2	TGTGCCAGCGTCGGCGGGGCCATCTCCTACAATGAGCAGTTCTTC	CASVGGAISYNEQFF
TRBD2	TRBJ2-3	TRBV11-2	TGTGCCAGCAGCTTATTGCGCCTAGCGGGGGGGGCACTGAGGGATACGCAGTATTTT	CASSLLRLAGGALRDTQYF
NA	TRBJ1-2	TRBV3-1/TRBV3-2	TGTGCCAGCAGCCAGGAGGGTGCATATGGCTACACCTTC	CASSQEGAYGYTF
NA	TRBJ2-5	TRBV27	TGTGCCAGCAGTCATCGGACAGTCACCCCAGCTCAAGAGACCCAGTACTTC	CASSHRTVTPAQETQYF
NA	TRBJ2-2	TRBV16	TGTGCCAGCAGCCCCCGAGACAGTTACACCGGGGAGCTGTTTTTT	CASSPRDSYTGELFF
TRBD1	TRBJ1-4	TRBV20-1	TGCAGTGCTAGTCGTGAATGGGGACAGGAAGCAACTAATGAAAAACTGTTTTTT	CSASREWGQEATNEKLFF
TRBD1	TRBJ1-1	TRBV12-3/TRBV12-4	TGTGCCAGCAGTCTACAGGGGCTCACTGAAGCTTTCTTT	CASSLQGLTEAFF